The 32 T cell receptor beta chains below come from one sample, sequenced in a study of blood T cell repertoires in COVID-19. The repertoire was sequenced with immunoSEQ multiplex PCR; TCRdb's copy has only in-frame clones and lacks some. The sample consists of more than 150,000 clones, 86% of them appearing once. The source material was peripheral blood. These receptors all come from a woman in her 70s with acute or convalescent COVID-19.

The rearrangement uses TRBV4-1 and TRBJ2-7, with D possibly being TRBD1 (7 bases). Germline CDR1 is MGHRA and CDR2 is YSYEKL. The ends were cut back, 2 bases at V and 3 bases at J, with 20 bases in the middle. This CDR3 is 17 amino acids long. In nucleotides, the CDR3 is TGCGCCAGCAGCCAACGTACCAGGACAGGAGGGCTCTACGAGCAGTACTTC. Translated: CASSQRTRTGGLYEQYF.

The chain uses TRBV4-3 and TRBJ2-1; D possibly corresponds to TRBD2 (7 bases). Germline CDR1 LGHNA, CDR2 YSLEER. Trimming pared 3 bases from V and 4 bases from J, leaving 13 bases between. The length of the CDR3 is 15 residues. The CDR3 loop is CASSHGGGLYNEQFF. For the CDR3, the DNA is TGCGCCAGCAGCCATGGGGGGGGCCTTTACAATGAGCAGTTCTTC.

The gene calls are TRBV7-2 and TRBJ1-5, with 7 bases fitting TRBD1. Germline trimming cut 3 bases from V and 3 bases from J; bases unmatched to any gene: 11. CDR1 is SGHTA and CDR2 is FQGNSA in the germline V gene. CDR3 length: 17 amino acids. CDR3 loop: CASSLNHDRVNNQPQHF. CDR3 DNA sequence: TGTGCCAGCAGCTTGAATCACGACAGGGTCAACAATCAGCCCCAGCATTTT. The full variable domain, its missing parts supplied by reference TRBV7-2 and TRBJ1-5, is GAGVSQSPSNKVTEKGKDVELRCDPISGHTALYWYRQSLGQGLEFLIYFQGNSAPDKSGLPSDRFSAERTGGSVSTLTIQRTQQEDSAVYLCASSLNHDRVNNQPQHFGDGTRLSIL.

This clone was seen just once. J is TRBJ2-6 and V is TRBV4-3, with unresolved D. Germline V gene lookup returns CDR1 LGHNA and CDR2 YSLEER. CDR3 length: 15 residues. The germline V and J ends were trimmed by 1 base and 8 bases, with 12 bases remaining between them. The CDR3 DNA follows: TGCGCCAGCAGCCAAGGCGGCAGTACCTCCAACGTCCTGACTTTC. Translated: CASSQGGSTSNVLTF.

The chain has TRBV6-2 or TRBV6-3 and TRBJ1-4; the match to TRBD1 covers 7 bases. The CDR3 loop spans 16 amino acids. Per germline, CDR1 MNHEY and CDR2 SVGEGT. Trimming removed 2 bases from V and 6 bases from J; junction bases left unmatched: 9. The CDR3 is CASSYEPGQFHEKLFF. The CDR3 nucleotides read TGTGCCAGCAGTTACGAACCGGGACAGTTCCATGAAAAACTGTTTTTT.

The chain is built from TRBV28 and TRBJ2-7; TRBD2 matches at 12 bases. In germline, CDR1 is MDHEN, CDR2 SYDVKM. The CDR3 sequence is 17 residues long. The ends lost 6 bases at V and 5 bases at J; junction bases unmatched: 14. CDR3 sequence reads: CASSHTPRTSGINEQYF. The CDR3, as DNA: TGTGCCAGCAGCCACACGCCACGGACTAGCGGGATCAACGAGCAGTACTTC.

In regard to this clone: The junction and the germline gene differ at one end; a read error may be behind it. Other DNA sequences in the sample encode the same CDR3. The CDR3 here is CASKGTGFGELFF. The CDR3 nucleotides are TGCGCCAGCAAGGGGACAGGGTTCGGGGAGCTGTTTTTT. The chain has TRBV6-5 and TRBJ2-2; 9 positions agree with TRBD1. CDR1 and CDR2 (germline): MNHEY, SVGAGI. The CDR3 is 13 residues long.

V and J are TRBV24-1 and TRBJ2-7; D gene unclear. The CDR3 is 14 residues long. Germline assignment: CDR1 KGHDR and CDR2 SFDVKD. Trimming removed 3 bases from V and 2 bases from J, with 10 bases in between. In DNA form, the CDR3 reads TGTGCCACCAGTGATCCCCGACTGGCCTACGAGCAGTACTTC. This sequence encodes CATSDPRLAYEQYF.

This rearrangement joins TRBV7-8 to TRBJ2-5; D is unresolved. CDR1 is SGHVS, CDR2 FQNEAQ, per germline. The germline V and J ends were trimmed by 5 bases and 2 bases, with 3 bases remaining between them. The CDR3 length is 11 residues. The DNA of the CDR3 is TGTGCCAGCAGCCTACAAGAGACCCAGTACTTC. This translates into CASSLQETQYF.

In DNA, the CDR3 is TGTGCCAGTAGTATAGATCTATACGGGGGGCGCGAGACAGATACGCAGTATTTT. Protein product: CASSIDLYGGRETDTQYF. V is TRBV19 and J is TRBJ2-3, with a tentative D call TRBD2 (7 bases). The V gene lost 0 bases and the J gene lost 3 bases, with 19 bases spanning the gap. Looked up from germline, CDR1 is LNHDA and CDR2 is SQIVND (reference sequence). The CDR3 runs to 18 residues.

Concerning this clone: One end of the junction is discordant with germline, which a read error may explain. The genes are TRBV2 and TRBJ2-2; 9 nucleotides line up with TRBD1. Germline V gene sequence: CDR1 SNHLY, CDR2 FYNNEI. The CDR3 is made up of 15 amino acids. CDR3 sequence: CTSSPGTGLPGELFF. The CDR3 bases are TGTACCAGCAGTCCCGGGACAGGGCTTCCCGGGGAGCTGTTTTTT.

The rearrangement uses TRBV2 and TRBJ2-5; 14 nucleotides agree with TRBD2. Germline CDR1 is SNHLY and CDR2 is FYNNEI. The CDR3 is made up of 18 amino acids. The V segment lost 3 bases and the J segment 5 bases; nucleotides outside the gene matches: 11. The DNA of the CDR3 is TGTGCCAGCAGTGATTTGAGACTAGCGGGGGGGCTCGGGGAGACCCAGTACTTC. Its translation is CASSDLRLAGGLGETQYF.

The chain employs TRBV19 and TRBJ2-2, with 8 positions matching TRBD1. Per germline, CDR1 LNHDA and CDR2 SQIVND (reference sequence). Trimming cost V 5 bases and J 3 bases; bases outside gene matches: 5. This CDR3 region has 15 residues. The CDR3: CASSPGTGYTGELFF. CDR3 in DNA: TGTGCCAGTAGTCCCGGGACAGGTTACACCGGGGAGCTGTTTTTT.

The J gene is TRBJ2-7, the V gene TRBV6-1; 9 nucleotides line up with TRBD1. The CDR3 sequence is 15 residues long. Germline-derived CDR1 and CDR2 are MNHNS and SASEGT. The J segment lost 4 bases and the V segment lost 2 bases, leaving 6 bases of the junction unmatched. The CDR3: CASSESGTGIYEQYF. The CDR3 nucleotides are TGTGCCAGCAGTGAATCAGGGACAGGGATATACGAGCAGTACTTC.

This clone was seen a single time. The V gene is TRBV2, the J gene TRBJ1-1, with 8 bases identical to TRBD1. The CDR3 is 13 amino acids. V shed 8 bases, J shed 10 bases, and the junction held 12 bases outside the gene matches. In germline, CDR1 is SNHLY, CDR2 FYNNEI. This CDR3 is CASPPGTGVVAFF. In nucleotides, the CDR3 is TGTGCCAGCCCTCCCGGGACAGGCGTCGTAGCTTTCTTT.

The V call is TRBV7-9, the J call TRBJ2-5; D gene uncertain. CDR3 length equals 14 residues. V lost 0 bases, J lost 2 bases, and 7 bases lay in between. Per germline, CDR1 SEHNR and CDR2 FQNEAQ (reference sequence). The CDR3 region is CASSLAGVQETQYF. In DNA, the CDR3 is TGTGCCAGCAGCTTAGCAGGAGTTCAAGAGACCCAGTACTTC.

Only one count was recorded for this clone. This chain joins TRBV18 and TRBJ1-5, with D maybe TRBD1 (5 bases). This CDR3 comprises 14 residues. With 3 bases removed from V and 7 bases from J, the gap between germline ends came to 13 bases. Per germline, CDR1 KGHSH and CDR2 LQKENI. CDR3: CASSPGGTAQPQHF. The CDR3 coding sequence is TGTGCCAGCTCACCCGGAGGGACCGCCCAGCCCCAGCATTTT.

The chain employs TRBV2 and TRBJ1-6, with D perhaps matching TRBD1 (6 bases). Germline V gives CDR1 SNHLY, CDR2 FYNNEI. The V gene lost 8 bases and the J gene lost 0 bases, with 8 bases spanning the gap. The CDR3 covers 14 residues. The CDR3 nucleotides are TGTGCCAGCCAAGGGGGCTCCTATAATTCACCCCTCCACTTT. It codes for CASQGGSYNSPLHF.

CDR3 residues: CAGRLAGGPSVEQFF. CDR3 sequence (DNA): TGCGCCGGAAGACTAGCGGGAGGGCCCTCGGTTGAGCAGTTCTTC. This chain joins TRBV10-1 and TRBJ2-1, with 14 positions matching TRBD2. Germline-derived CDR1 and CDR2 are WNHNN and SYGVQD (reference sequence). This CDR3 is built from 15 residues. Losses at the gene ends were 11 bases for V and 9 bases for J; bases not matched to a gene: 12.

The V call is TRBV6-2 or TRBV6-3, the J call TRBJ1-2; tentatively, D is TRBD1 (6 bases). Germline V gene data show CDR1 as MNHEY and CDR2 as SVGEGT. This CDR3 is 14 amino acids long. The V and J ends lost 7 bases and 0 bases respectively, with 12 bases between them. The CDR3 DNA follows: TGTGCCAGCACCCCGGACAGTTCTAACTATGGCTACACCTTC. It translates to CASTPDSSNYGYTF.

The gene calls are TRBV20-1 and TRBJ1-2, with TRBD1 matching over 7 bases. This CDR3 has 11 amino acids. The trim removed 6 bases at V and 9 bases at J, leaving 7 bases unmatched. The germline gives CDR1 DFQATT, CDR2 SNEGSKA (reference sequence). CDR3 loop: CSANPQGRYTF. For the CDR3, the DNA is TGCAGTGCCAACCCACAGGGGCGCTACACCTTC.

The chain uses TRBV30 and TRBJ1-2; D not certain. Trimming removed 4 bases from V and 4 bases from J, with 16 bases in between. CDR3 length: 14 amino acids. CDR1 GTSNPN and CDR2 SVGIG come from the germline V gene (reference sequence). CDR3 in amino acids: CAWIAGQGLYGYTF. The CDR3 DNA reads as TGTGCCTGGATCGCAGGTCAAGGTCTCTATGGCTACACCTTC.

The chain recombines TRBV14 with TRBJ1-1; 7 bases map to TRBD1. This CDR3 has 16 amino acids. Per germline, CDR1 SGHDN and CDR2 FVKESK. V lost 4 bases and J lost 1; bases outside the gene matches: 9. CDR3 amino acids: CASSRTGDRSNTEAFF. In nucleotides, the CDR3 is TGTGCCAGCAGCCGAACAGGGGACCGATCGAACACTGAAGCTTTCTTT.

This rearrangement joins TRBV18 to TRBJ2-7, with D tentatively TRBD1 (6 bases). Germline V gene lookup returns CDR1 KGHSH and CDR2 LQKENI. V was trimmed by 3 bases and J by 2 bases, leaving 14 bases between them. The CDR3 extends over 15 amino acids. CDR3 in DNA: TGTGCCAGCTCACCGGGGGCCAGGGACGCCTACGAGCAGTACTTC. Translation gives CASSPGARDAYEQYF.

The count of this clone is one. The genes are TRBV2 and TRBJ2-1, with 11 bases that match TRBD1. The V segment lost 5 bases and the J segment 7 bases; nucleotides outside the gene matches: 7. The CDR3 is made up of 15 amino acids. The germline V gene has CDR1 SNHLY and CDR2 FYNNEI. The CDR3 loop reads CASSRLGQGGNEQFF. CDR3 DNA: TGTGCCAGCAGTCGATTGGGACAGGGGGGGAATGAGCAGTTCTTC.

This clone has a single count. The chain combines TRBV29-1 with TRBJ2-7; 10 nucleotides agree with TRBD1. This CDR3 contains 18 residues. Germline V gene data show CDR1 as SQVTM and CDR2 as ANQGSEA. Unmatched junction bases numbered 17, after V lost 1 base and J lost 5 bases. Written as DNA, the CDR3 is TGCAGCGTTGAAGGAGCTATCGGGGACAGGGGCGCAGTCCACGAGCAGTACTTC. This sequence encodes CSVEGAIGDRGAVHEQYF.

The V gene is TRBV2, the J gene TRBJ1-2; no definite D call. Germline lookup yields CDR1 SNHLY and CDR2 FYNNEI. The length of the CDR3 is 10 residues. Trimming left V 5 bases short and J 6 bases short, with 4 bases between. This CDR3 is CASSTDGYTF. The CDR3 region has the DNA TGTGCCAGCAGTACGGATGGCTACACCTTC.

This clone was detected once. The chain has TRBV9 and TRBJ1-2; D remains unclear. The CDR3 runs to 15 residues. Trimming pared 0 bases from V and 4 bases from J, leaving 13 bases between. Germline assignment: CDR1 SGDLS and CDR2 YYNGEE. The DNA of the CDR3 is TGTGCCAGCAGCGTAGATGCAGGAAGGCGCTATGGCTACACCTTC. It yields the protein CASSVDAGRRYGYTF.

The chain recombines TRBV6-5 with TRBJ2-7; 7 bases agree with TRBD1. Germline V gene sequence: CDR1 MNHEY, CDR2 SVGAGI. V lost 8 bases and J lost 2; bases outside the gene matches: 3. This CDR3 has 12 residues. The CDR3 DNA follows: TGTGCCAGCTCGGACAGGCCCTACGAGCAGTACTTC. Translated, it gives CASSDRPYEQYF.

The chain recombines TRBV4-1 with TRBJ1-5; unclear D gene. Germline V gene lookup returns CDR1 MGHRA and CDR2 YSYEKL. The CDR3 runs 15 residues. The ends were cut back, 0 bases at V and 1 base at J, with 7 bases in the middle. CDR3 amino acids: CASSQDQRSNQPQHF. CDR3 DNA: TGCGCCAGCAGCCAAGATCAGAGGAGCAATCAGCCCCAGCATTTT.

V is TRBV7-2 and J is TRBJ2-2, with D tentatively TRBD2 (5 bases). The CDR3 loop spans 15 amino acids. The germline gives CDR1 SGHTA, CDR2 FQGNSA. V lost 1 base and J 5 bases, leaving 11 bases between the germline ends. The DNA for the CDR3 is TGTGCCAGCAGCTTAGTGGGTCGGGGAACCGGGGAGCTGTTTTTT. Translation: CASSLVGRGTGELFF.

The chain employs TRBV5-1 and TRBJ2-1; 10 nucleotides line up with TRBD2. This CDR3 has 15 amino acids. Per germline, CDR1 SGHRS and CDR2 YFSETQ. V trimming: 2 bases; J trimming: 2 bases; junction bases outside the gene matches: 1. CDR3 sequence: CASSFLAGAYNEQFF. CDR3 nucleotide sequence: TGCGCCAGCAGCTTTCTAGCGGGGGCCTACAATGAGCAGTTCTTC. Using reference TRBV5-1 and TRBJ2-1 for the parts outside the CDR3, the full variable domain is KAGVTQTPRYLIKTRGQQVTLSCSPISGHRSVSWYQQTPGQGLQFLFEYFSETQRNKGNFPGRFSGRQFSNSRSEMNVSTLELGDSALYLCASSFLAGAYNEQFFGPGTRLTVL.